Each of the 11 T cell receptor beta chains below was sequenced from the same sample in a study of regulatory T cells in long-lasting Graves disease. Indicated time point: newly diagnosed GD, antithyroid drugs for less than 3 months. TCR sequences were obtained from RNA taken from PBMCs. Arm-PCR of CDR3 regions with iRepertoire HTBI primers generated TCR beta libraries. Via MiXCR, TCRdb re-called the multiplex PCR reads, giving one row per CDR3 protein. Of roughly 430,000 distinct CDR3 sequences in the sample, less than 20% are singletons; the top ten hold around 11%. The same specimen was also included in a second study, on T cells in Graves' hyperthyroidism and ophthalmopathy.

The material sequenced was peripheral blood mononuclear cells (PBMCs), taken at new diagnosis, from a patient treated with antithyroid drugs. All receptors derive from a woman in her 30s with Graves disease.

This clonotype was seen ten or more times. The chain is built from TRBV12-3 or TRBV12-4 and TRBJ1-3, with D maybe TRBD1 (6 bases). CDR3 length: 15 amino acids. Trimming cost V 6 bases and J 0 bases, with 12 bases left between them. CDR3 sequence: CASRRTADSGNTIYF. The CDR3 bases are TGTGCCAGCAGGAGGACAGCGGACTCTGGAAACACCATATATTTT.

This clonotype has just one count. The chain couples TRBV27 to TRBJ2-3, with 7 bases matching TRBD2. The CDR3 consists of 17 residues. The germline V gene has CDR1 MNHEY and CDR2 SMNVEV (reference sequence). The V gene end was trimmed by 2 bases and the J gene end by 4 bases; junction bases not matched to a gene: 12. The CDR3 is CASSLTSPGGEADTQYF. As DNA, the CDR3 is TGTGCCAGCAGTTTAACGTCCCCGGGGGGAGAGGCAGATACGCAGTATTTT.

Only a few counts were recorded for this clonotype. The chain employs TRBV5-1 and TRBJ2-6, with 7 bases lining up with TRBD1. The V and J ends lost 5 bases and 1 base, in that order; junction bases with no gene match: 6. This CDR3 region has 16 residues. Germline lookup yields CDR1 SGHRS and CDR2 YFSETQ. The CDR3, as DNA: TGCGCCAGCAGGACAGGGTCCACTTCTGGGGCCAACGTCCTGACTTTC. Its protein product is CASRTGSTSGANVLTF.

In the case of this clonotype: The CDR3 does not end in the conserved phenylalanine or tryptophan, so this is likely a read error. The chain recombines TRBV6-2 or TRBV6-3 with TRBJ2-3; D remains ambiguous. V was clipped by 6 bases and J by 0 bases, with 19 bases between them. This CDR3 is built from 17 residues. CDR1 is MNHEY and CDR2 is SVGEGT in the germline V gene. The CDR3 DNA reads TGTGCCAGCAGCCCCGACCACGTAGGACCTAGCACAGATACGCAGTATTCT. It is translated as CASSPDHVGPSTDTQYS.

On this clonotype: A much larger clone lies one base from this, so it may be a read error. The chain couples TRBV28 to TRBJ1-5; TRBD1 matches 7 bases. Germline loops: CDR1 MDHEN, CDR2 SYDVKM. There are 14 residues in the CDR3. CDR3 DNA: TGTGCCAGCAGTTACAGGGGTATCGGGCAGCCCCGGCATTTT. Protein: CASSYRGIGQPRHF.

There are many counts of this clonotype. The chain links TRBV18 to TRBJ2-1; 13 bases fit TRBD2. Germline CDR1 KGHSH, CDR2 LQKENI. The CDR3 extends over 16 amino acids. Trimming cost V 6 bases and J 0 bases; bases outside gene matches: 2. This chain's CDR3 is CASSGTSGNSYNEQFF. DNA of the CDR3: TGTGCCAGCTCGGGGACTAGCGGGAACTCCTACAATGAGCAGTTCTTC. The full variable domain, with the rest looked up from reference TRBV18 and TRBJ2-1, is NAGVMQNPRHLVRRRGQEARLRCSPMKGHSHVYWYRQLPEEGLKFMVYLQKENIIDESGMPKERFSAEFPKEGPSILRIQQVVRGDSAAYFCASSGTSGNSYNEQFFGPGTRLTVL.

This clonotype was found many times. This chain links TRBV20-1 with TRBJ2-5; 7 bases line up with TRBD2. The V segment lost 6 bases and the J segment 0 bases; nucleotides outside the gene matches: 4. Germline V CDR1 and CDR2: DFQATT, SNEGSKA (reference sequence). CDR3 length equals 13 residues. CDR3 sequence reads: CSAGTTYQETQYF. DNA of the CDR3: TGCAGTGCGGGGACTACGTACCAAGAGACCCAGTACTTC.

CDR3 sequence: CASSPGPRPDTQYF. In DNA, the CDR3 is TGCGCCAGCAGCCCTGGACCTCGGCCAGATACGCAGTATTTT. The gene calls are TRBV4-1 and TRBJ2-3; D is uncertain. V lost 4 bases to trimming and J lost 4 bases, with 12 bases between them. Looked up from germline, CDR1 is MGHRA and CDR2 is YSYEKL. The length of the CDR3 is 14 residues.

This clonotype occurred many times. The rearrangement links TRBV11-2 to TRBJ2-7, with D unclear. Germline V gene sequence: CDR1 SGHAT, CDR2 FQNNGV. The CDR3 has 14 residues. Between the trimmed V and J ends, which lost 0 bases and 0 bases, there was a span of 6 bases. CDR3 nucleotides: TGTGCCAGCAGCTTAGATAGTCCCTCCTACGAGCAGTACTTC. Translation: CASSLDSPSYEQYF.

There are a few counts of this clonotype. The V and J genes are TRBV2 and TRBJ2-2; D gene unclear. This CDR3 comprises 13 residues. Per germline, CDR1 SNHLY and CDR2 FYNNEI. The V end was cut by 2 bases, the J end by 3 bases, with 4 bases between. DNA of the CDR3: TGTGCCAGCAGTGAACAGTACACCGGGGAGCTGTTTTTT. It yields the protein CASSEQYTGELFF.

This clonotype occurred many times. The rearrangement links TRBV7-2 to TRBJ1-1, with 7 nucleotides matching TRBD1. The germline V gene has CDR1 SGHTA and CDR2 FQGNSA. The CDR3 covers 15 residues. Trimming at V came to 2 bases and at J to 1 base, leaving 4 bases not matched to a gene. CDR3 amino acids: CASSLLGTANTEAFF. The CDR3 DNA reads TGTGCCAGCAGCTTATTAGGGACAGCGAACACTGAAGCTTTCTTT.